Listed here is a single T cell receptor (beta chain). The data were produced by immunoSEQ multiplex PCR, yet TCRdb's version contains in-frame clones alone and is incomplete. Here the sample spans hundreds of thousands of clones, around 89% being singletons. The data stem from a study of blood T cell repertoires in COVID-19. Overall study: From T cells, B-cell-depleted T cells, or PBMCs came the material, which was cDNA or gDNA.

CDR1 is SGDLS and CDR2 is YYNGEE in the germline V gene. V dropped 3 bases and J dropped 8; count of bases not matched to a gene: 2. This CDR3 contains 14 residues. The sample consisted of peripheral blood. This sequence originates from a woman aged 30 to 39 with acute or convalescent COVID-19. The V call is TRBV9, the J call TRBJ2-2; 12 positions agree with TRBD2. The CDR3: CASSETSGRGELFF. CDR3 sequence (DNA): TGTGCCAGCAGCGAAACTAGCGGGAGGGGGGAGCTGTTTTTT.